This passage covers 20 T cell receptor beta chains from one sample sequenced in a study of blood T cell repertoires in COVID-19. Profiling relied on immunoSEQ multiplex PCR, and the TCRdb table lists in-frame clones only, not all of them. Seen here are approximately 250,000 clones, 84% observed once, and the top ten hold 2% to 2.5%. The specimen sequenced was peripheral blood. All receptors derive from a middle-aged man who had recovered from COVID-19.

The chain links TRBV5-6 to TRBJ1-2; perhaps TRBD1 as D (6 bases). Trimming removed 4 bases from V and 4 bases from J, with 14 bases in between. Germline lookup yields CDR1 SGHDT and CDR2 YYEEEE. CDR3 size: 14 residues. The CDR3 sequence: CASSPLGQAYGYTF. CDR3 in DNA: TGTGCCAGCAGCCCGTTGGGACAAGCCTATGGCTACACCTTC.

This sequence joins TRBV27 and TRBJ2-4; tentatively, D is TRBD1 (5 bases). The V and J ends lost 7 bases and 5 bases respectively, with 9 bases between them. The CDR3 is 12 residues long. Germline CDR1 reads MNHEY; CDR2 reads SMNVEV (reference sequence). As DNA, the CDR3 is TGTGCCAGCACAGGGTCCGAAAACATTCAGTACTTC. Residues: CASTGSENIQYF.

The chain combines TRBV7-8 with TRBJ2-1; no definite D call. The CDR3 is made up of 15 amino acids. Per germline, CDR1 SGHVS and CDR2 FQNEAQ. The V and J ends lost 1 base and 0 bases respectively, with 7 bases between them. This CDR3 reads CASSLVARSYNEQFF. CDR3 sequence (DNA): TGTGCCAGCAGCTTAGTAGCCCGCTCCTACAATGAGCAGTTCTTC.

V and J are TRBV7-2 and TRBJ2-3; 8 bases agree with TRBD1. The CDR3 has 17 residues. J was trimmed by 2 bases and V by 5 bases; bases with no gene match: 12. The V gene's germline CDR1 is SGHTA and CDR2 FQGNSA. The CDR3: CASSLMAGQGATDTQYF. The CDR3 bases are TGTGCCAGCAGCCTAATGGCCGGCCAGGGGGCCACAGATACGCAGTATTTT. Variable domain in full (rest from reference TRBV7-2 and TRBJ2-3): GAGVSQSPSNKVTEKGKDVELRCDPISGHTALYWYRQSLGQGLEFLIYFQGNSAPDKSGLPSDRFSAERTGGSVSTLTIQRTQQEDSAVYLCASSLMAGQGATDTQYFGPGTRLTVL.

The chain couples TRBV12-5 to TRBJ2-3, with D unclear. Germline V gives CDR1 LGHNT, CDR2 FRNRAP. The CDR3 consists of 13 residues. V shed 8 bases and J shed 1 base, with 10 bases lying between them. The CDR3 loop is CASLSSGTDTQYF. For the CDR3, the DNA is TGTGCTAGTCTGAGTAGTGGCACAGATACGCAGTATTTT.

The chain carries TRBV30 and TRBJ2-1; 9 bases are a match to TRBD2. This CDR3 comprises 13 residues. The germline gives CDR1 GTSNPN, CDR2 SVGIG (reference sequence). V lost 6 bases and J lost 7; bases outside the gene matches: 7. The CDR3 sequence is CACAGGPGNEQFF. CDR3 DNA sequence: TGTGCCTGCGCGGGGGGGCCAGGGAATGAGCAGTTCTTC. Supplemented by reference TRBV30 and TRBJ2-1, the full variable domain reads SQTIHQWPATLVQPVGSPLSLECTVEGTSNPNLYWYRQAAGRGLQLLFYSVGIGQISSEVPQNLSASRPQDRQFILSSKKLLLSDSGFYLCACAGGPGNEQFFGPGTRLTVL.

This clone showed up just once. The chain links TRBV2 to TRBJ2-4, with a tentative D call TRBD1 (6 bases). The CDR3 covers 14 residues. The germline V gene has CDR1 SNHLY and CDR2 FYNNEI. V was pared by 5 bases and J by 1 base, with 9 bases between. The CDR3 DNA is TGTGCCAGCAGTCAGGGGTCGGCCAAAAACATTCAGTACTTC. Translated, it gives CASSQGSAKNIQYF.

V gene TRBV9 combines with J gene TRBJ2-5; D unresolved. V lost 0 bases and J 1 base, leaving 4 bases between the germline ends. CDR1 and CDR2 from the germline V gene are SGDLS and YYNGEE. This CDR3 is 13 amino acids long. Here the CDR3 reads CASSVAPQETQYF. Written as DNA, the CDR3 is TGTGCCAGCAGCGTAGCTCCCCAAGAGACCCAGTACTTC.

V and J are TRBV7-2 and TRBJ1-5; weak D call: TRBD1 (6 bases). The germline CDR1 and CDR2 sequences are SGHTA and FQGNSA. Trimming left V 8 bases short and J 6 bases short, with 14 bases between. The CDR3 is 13 amino acids. CDR3: CASRRGAGQPQHF. CDR3 coding DNA: TGTGCCAGCCGGCGGGGGGCGGGTCAGCCCCAGCATTTT.

The chain joins TRBV5-4 to TRBJ1-4; D is ambiguous. The V gene lost 0 bases and the J gene lost 8 bases, with 11 bases spanning the gap. The germline gives CDR1 SGHNT, CDR2 YYREEE (reference sequence). This CDR3 region has 14 residues. The CDR3 DNA is TGTGCCAGCAGCTTGGATCAGGATGACGAAAAACTGTTTTTT. Translating it yields CASSLDQDDEKLFF.

The V and J genes are TRBV30 and TRBJ2-7; 7 bases line up with TRBD1. The CDR3 spans 14 residues. CDR1 is GTSNPN, CDR2 SVGIG, per germline (reference sequence). Trimming cost V 1 base and J 0 bases; bases outside gene matches: 3. CDR3 sequence reads: CAWSGQGVSYEQYF. CDR3 sequence (DNA): TGTGCCTGGAGTGGACAGGGAGTCTCCTACGAGCAGTACTTC.

This clone was observed a few times. The chain links TRBV9 to TRBJ2-2, with D possibly TRBD1 on 6 matching bases. Germline V gives CDR1 SGDLS, CDR2 YYNGEE. The V end was cut by 0 bases, the J end by 6 bases, with 9 bases between. This CDR3 has 14 amino acids. CDR3 residues: CASSVDQGPGELFF. CDR3 DNA: TGTGCCAGCAGCGTAGATCAGGGGCCCGGGGAGCTGTTTTTT.

The chain carries TRBV25-1 and TRBJ2-3, with a weak D call TRBD1 (6 bases). The V gene lost 5 bases and the J gene lost 2 bases, with 14 bases spanning the gap. Germline V gives CDR1 MGHDK, CDR2 SYGVNS. The CDR3 runs to 15 residues. CDR3: CASSSWTEHTDTQYF. The DNA for the CDR3 is TGTGCCAGCAGTTCTTGGACAGAACACACAGATACGCAGTATTTT.

The chain couples TRBV7-2 to TRBJ2-5; 8 bases are a match to TRBD2. The germline gives CDR1 SGHTA, CDR2 FQGNSA. The CDR3 contains 14 residues. V lost 4 bases to trimming and J lost 8 bases; unmatched junction nucleotides: 9. CDR3 in DNA: TGTGCCAGCAGCTGGGGTCGCAGCGGGGGTACCCAGTACTTC. Amino acid sequence: CASSWGRSGGTQYF.

The genes are TRBV9 and TRBJ2-3, with TRBD2 matching 8 bases. Trimming cost V 0 bases and J 2 bases; bases outside gene matches: 2. Germline V gene lookup returns CDR1 SGDLS and CDR2 YYNGEE. CDR3 length: 15 residues. The CDR3 region is CASSVVGLDTDTQYF. In DNA, the CDR3 is TGTGCCAGCAGCGTAGTGGGACTAGACACAGATACGCAGTATTTT.

The chain recombines TRBV27 with TRBJ1-1, with a tentative D call TRBD1 (5 bases). The germline gives CDR1 MNHEY, CDR2 SMNVEV (reference sequence). Trimming stripped 2 bases from V and 1 base from J, with 8 bases between. The CDR3 is 14 residues long. CDR3 DNA sequence: TGTGCCAGCAGTTTAAGGGGTCCGAACACTGAAGCTTTCTTT. Its translation: CASSLRGPNTEAFF.

This sequence joins TRBV11-2 and TRBJ2-1; 8 bases are shared with TRBD2. The CDR3 has 16 amino acids. V dropped 3 bases and J dropped 3; count of bases not matched to a gene: 7. From germline, CDR1 is SGHAT and CDR2 FQNNGV. The CDR3 nucleotides read TGTGCCAGCAGCTTTTTCGGACTAGCCGGCTACAATGAGCAGTTCTTC. It is translated as CASSFFGLAGYNEQFF.

V gene TRBV7-2 combines with J gene TRBJ2-7; 14 positions match TRBD2. Losses at the gene ends were 0 bases for V and 2 bases for J; bases not matched to a gene: 9. The germline CDR1 and CDR2 sequences are SGHTA and FQGNSA. The CDR3 spans 19 residues. The CDR3 region has the DNA TGTGCCAGCAGCTTAGCATGGACTAGCGGGGGGCAAAGGGCCTACGAGCAGTACTTC. Its translation: CASSLAWTSGGQRAYEQYF.

In its sample, this clone was seen once. This rearrangement joins TRBV7-8 to TRBJ1-2; the match to TRBD1 covers 12 bases. Per the germline V gene, CDR1 is SGHVS and CDR2 is FQNEAQ. The V gene end was trimmed by 4 bases and the J gene end by 3 bases; junction bases not matched to a gene: 6. The CDR3 has 16 residues. The CDR3 region is CASSSGGTGGYYGYTF. The CDR3 DNA reads TGTGCCAGCAGCTCCGGGGGGACAGGGGGCTACTATGGCTACACCTTC.

This clone was seen only a few times. This chain connects TRBV4-1 to TRBJ2-3; D possibly corresponds to TRBD2 (5 bases). CDR3 size: 18 residues. V gave up 5 bases and J gave up 0 bases, with 21 bases separating them. The germline V gene encodes CDR1 MGHRA and CDR2 YSYEKL. The CDR3 protein is CASSGQILSGTSTDTQYF. In nucleotides, the CDR3 is TGCGCCAGCAGCGGCCAAATCCTAAGCGGAACTAGCACAGATACGCAGTATTTT.